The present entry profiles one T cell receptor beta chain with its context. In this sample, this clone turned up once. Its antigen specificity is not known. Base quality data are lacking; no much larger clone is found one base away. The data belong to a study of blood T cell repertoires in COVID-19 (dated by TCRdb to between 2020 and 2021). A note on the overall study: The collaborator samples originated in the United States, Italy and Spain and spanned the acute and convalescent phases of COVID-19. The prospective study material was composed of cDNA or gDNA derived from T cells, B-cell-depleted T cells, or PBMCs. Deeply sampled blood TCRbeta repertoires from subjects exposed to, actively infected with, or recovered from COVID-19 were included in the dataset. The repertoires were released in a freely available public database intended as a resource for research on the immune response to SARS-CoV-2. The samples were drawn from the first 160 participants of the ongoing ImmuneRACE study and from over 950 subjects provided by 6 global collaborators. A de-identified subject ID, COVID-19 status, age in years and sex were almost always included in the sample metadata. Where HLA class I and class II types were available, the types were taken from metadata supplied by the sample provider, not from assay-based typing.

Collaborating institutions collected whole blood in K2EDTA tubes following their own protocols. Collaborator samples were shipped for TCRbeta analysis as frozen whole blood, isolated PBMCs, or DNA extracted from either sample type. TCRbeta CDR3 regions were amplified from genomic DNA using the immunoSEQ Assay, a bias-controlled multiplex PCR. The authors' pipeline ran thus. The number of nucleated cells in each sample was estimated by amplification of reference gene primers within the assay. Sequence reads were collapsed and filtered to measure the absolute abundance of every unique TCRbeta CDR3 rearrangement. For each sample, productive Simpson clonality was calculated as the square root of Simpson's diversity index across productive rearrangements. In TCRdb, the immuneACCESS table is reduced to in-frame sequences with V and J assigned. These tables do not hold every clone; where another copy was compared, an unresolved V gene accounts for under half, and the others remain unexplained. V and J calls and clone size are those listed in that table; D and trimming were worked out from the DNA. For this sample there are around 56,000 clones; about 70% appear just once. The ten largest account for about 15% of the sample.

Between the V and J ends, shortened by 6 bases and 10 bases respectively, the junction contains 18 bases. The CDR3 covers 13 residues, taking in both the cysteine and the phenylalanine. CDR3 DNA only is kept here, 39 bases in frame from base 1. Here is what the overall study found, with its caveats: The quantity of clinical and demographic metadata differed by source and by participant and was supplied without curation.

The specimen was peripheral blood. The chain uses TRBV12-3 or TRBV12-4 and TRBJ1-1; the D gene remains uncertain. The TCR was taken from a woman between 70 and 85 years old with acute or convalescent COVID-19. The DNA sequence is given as TGTGCCAGCAGACCGGGAGCCTACCGGGGAGCTTTCTTT. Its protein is CASRPGAYRGAFF.